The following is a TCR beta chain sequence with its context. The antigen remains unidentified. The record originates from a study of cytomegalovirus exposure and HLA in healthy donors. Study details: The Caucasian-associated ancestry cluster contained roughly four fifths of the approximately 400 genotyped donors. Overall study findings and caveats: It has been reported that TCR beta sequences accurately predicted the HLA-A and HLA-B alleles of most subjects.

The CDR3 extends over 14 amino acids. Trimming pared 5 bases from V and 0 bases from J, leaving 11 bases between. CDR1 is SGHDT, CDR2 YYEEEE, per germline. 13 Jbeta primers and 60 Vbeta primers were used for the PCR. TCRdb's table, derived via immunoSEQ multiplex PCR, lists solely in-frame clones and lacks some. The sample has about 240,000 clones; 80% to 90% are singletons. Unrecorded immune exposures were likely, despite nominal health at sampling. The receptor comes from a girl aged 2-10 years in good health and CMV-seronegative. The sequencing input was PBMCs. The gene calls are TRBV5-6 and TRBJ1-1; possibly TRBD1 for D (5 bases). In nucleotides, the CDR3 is TGTGCCAGCAGGCGGGAGGGACTGAACACTGAAGCTTTCTTT. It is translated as CASRREGLNTEAFF.